This TCR beta chain was recovered during a study of T cells after yellow fever vaccination. General observations from the study: The secondary response showed a weaker magnitude and a faster peak, day 5 versus 15.

By frequency in the sample, this clonotype is medium-sized. The CDR3 runs 14 residues. V lost 5 bases and J lost 4, with 14 bases in between. TCRdb used MiXCR to reprocess the 5' RACE reads, holding one entry per CDR3 protein. This sample carries around 15,000 distinct CDR3 sequences, about 3.8% of them seen once, and the ten largest clones take roughly 0.4%. The sequenced sample was PBMCs, either bulk or a sorted T-cell subset (CD4+, CD8+, memory, or dextramer-sorted; not recorded which), obtained 15 days after the yellow fever booster vaccination. The sequence was collected from a man aged 25-45 years who received the YFV17D yellow fever vaccine. The chain combines TRBV12-3 or TRBV12-4 with TRBJ1-1; D is unclear. The CDR3 DNA is TGTGCCAGCAGTCCCTCGGAGGGTTCCACTGAAGCTTTCTTT. This translates into CASSPSEGSTEAFF.